The clone carrying this T cell receptor (beta chain) counts as medium-sized. This sample is drawn from a study of CD8+CD57+ T cells in acquired aplastic anemia. Germline lookup yields CDR1 SQVTM and CDR2 ANQGSEA. The V and J ends lost 4 bases and 2 bases, in that order; junction bases with no gene match: 8. This CDR3 region has 15 residues. TCR beta VDJ combinations and CDR3 sequences were profiled from genomic DNA. TCRdb re-analysed the reads in MiXCR, keeping a single row per CDR3 protein. The sample lists about 120,000 distinct CDR3 sequences, over 55% occurring once. Sequenced patients had shown CD8+CD57+ cell expansion by flow cytometry.

The receptor was derived from a human donor with aplastic anemia. The chain has TRBV29-1 and TRBJ2-7, with 10 bases fitting TRBD1. The sequencing sample was made of sorted CD4+, CD8+, or CD8+CD57+ T cells (not recorded which) from PBMCs. This chain's CDR3 is CSVVGDRGHPYEQYF. The CDR3 DNA follows: TGCAGCGTTGTGGGGGACAGGGGTCATCCCTACGAGCAGTACTTC.